These T cell receptor beta chains were read from a single sample in a study of glioma-infiltrating T cells. MiXCR, run by TCRdb on the multiplex PCR reads, gives a single entry per CDR3 protein. The sample contains 400,000 or so distinct CDR3 sequences, roughly two fifths of which appear only once. What was sequenced was glioma tissue, nonneoplastic brain tissue, or PBMCs (not recorded which). The receptors derive from a human donor with low-grade glioma or glioblastoma, undergoing nonglioma brain surgery, or in good health (not recorded which). The CDR3 runs from the conserved cysteine through the conserved F or W. The D gene is left open where the match is weak. Only some rows state a clone size, as once, few, many or a class for expanded clones.

clone_size	d_call	v_call	j_call	cdr3_length	cdr3_aa	cdr3_nt
few	-	TRBV28	TRBJ1-1	14	CASSSDSTFTEAFF	TGTGCCAGCAGTTCGGACAGTACGTTTACTGAAGCTTTCTTT
few	-	TRBV7-9	TRBJ1-1	13	CASSYYMNTEAFF	TGTGCCAGCAGCTACTATATGAACACTGAAGCTTTCTTT
-	-	TRBV20-1	TRBJ1-6	14	CSASSGPINSPFHF	TGCAGTGCTAGTTCCGGGCCCATTAATTCACCCTTCCACTTT
many	-	TRBV27	TRBJ2-5	14	CASSPLADGTTQYF	TGTGCCAGCAGTCCCCTAGCCGACGGGACGACCCAGTACTTC
few	-	TRBV11-3	TRBJ1-1	15	CASSPTILKNTEAFF	TGTGCCAGCAGCCCCACAATACTTAAGAACACTGAAGCTTTCTTT
-	TRBD1	TRBV3-1	TRBJ1-4	15	CASSSQGQGNEKLFF	TGTGCCAGCAGCTCCCAAGGACAGGGAAATGAAAAACTGTTTTTT
-	-	TRBV11-2	TRBJ2-5	15	CASSPDSWYQETKYF	TGTGCCAGCAGCCCGGACAGTTGGTACCAAGAGACCAAGTACTTC
once	-	TRBV6-6	TRBJ1-2	13	CASSSQANYGYAF	TGCGCCAGCAGTTCACAGGCTAACTATGGCTACGCCTTC
many	-	TRBV6-1	TRBJ2-5	11	CASSTSETQYF	TGTGCCAGCAGTACCTCAGAGACCCAGTACTTC
-	-	TRBV20-1	TRBJ2-7	15	CSATLDQYDPYEQYF	TGCAGTGCCACCCTGGACCAGTACGATCCCTACGAGCAGTACTTC
-	-	TRBV6-5	TRBJ2-7	14	CASSYGGLSNERYF	TGTGCCAGCAGTTACGGGGGGCTTTCCAACGAGCGGTACTTC
-	-	TRBV19	TRBJ2-3	14	CASSPLGSGDTQYF	TGTGCCAGTAGCCCGTTAGGAAGTGGCGATACGCAGTATTTT
few	-	TRBV27	TRBJ1-2	13	CASSRGGGDGYTF	TGTGCCAGCAGCCGCGGGGGGGGCGATGGCTACACCTTC
-	-	TRBV6-6	TRBJ2-7	13	CAGSTERTYEQYF	TGTGCCGGCAGCACGGAAAGAACCTACGAGCAGTACTTC
-	TRBD2	TRBV28	TRBJ2-7	14	CASSSSSGSNEQYF	TGTGCCAGCAGTTCCTCTAGCGGGAGTAACGAGCAGTACTTC
many	-	TRBV28	TRBJ1-2	13	CASRQTADYGYTF	TGTGCCAGCAGACAGACAGCCGACTATGGCTACACCTTC
-	-	TRBV18	TRBJ2-1	16	CASSPPGRATQETQFF	TGTGCCAGCTCACCACCGGGCAGGGCCACCCAAGAGACCCAGTTCTTC
many	TRBD1	TRBV7-2	TRBJ1-1	14	CASSLVEGARNAFF	TGTGCCAGCAGCTTAGTAGAGGGGGCGAGGAATGCTTTCTTT
-	-	TRBV19	TRBJ1-3	13	CASPTVSGNTIYF	TGTGCCAGCCCCACGGTCTCTGGAAACACCATATATTTT
-	-	TRBV12-3/TRBV12-4	TRBJ2-5	14	CASRHRVSSETQYF	TGTGCCAGCCGCCATCGGGTCAGTTCAGAGACCCAGTACTTC
few	TRBD1	TRBV12-3/TRBV12-4	TRBJ2-3	14	CASRWGQDTDTQYF	TGTGCCAGCAGGTGGGGACAGGACACAGATACGCAGTATTTT
few	-	TRBV6-1	TRBJ2-3	12	CASRYSTDTQYF	TGTGCCAGCAGATATAGCACAGATACGCAGTATTTT
-	TRBD1	TRBV18	TRBJ2-7	15	CASSHNRGVSHEQYF	TGTGCCAGCTCACACAACAGGGGTGTCTCCCACGAGCAGTACTTC
few	-	TRBV7-9	TRBJ2-3	14	CASSLGGVTGTQYF	TGTGCCAGCAGCTTAGGAGGTGTGACCGGTACGCAGTATTTT
many	-	TRBV6-2/TRBV6-3	TRBJ2-7	12	CASSFTLSEQYF	TGTGCCAGCAGTTTCACTCTCAGCGAGCAGTACTTC
few	TRBD1	TRBV10-3	TRBJ1-1	15	CAISEGGQGGTEAFF	TGTGCCATCAGTGAGGGGGGACAGGGAGGGACTGAAGCTTTCTTT
many	TRBD1	TRBV6-1	TRBJ2-7	14	CASSEVDRDYEQYF	TGTGCCAGCAGTGAAGTGGACAGGGACTACGAGCAGTACTTC
-	-	TRBV7-9	TRBJ2-3	17	CASSFPTNVEYPDTQYF	TGTGCCAGCAGCTTCCCGACCAACGTAGAGTACCCAGATACGCAGTATTTT
many	TRBD1	TRBV28	TRBJ2-7	17	CASSFGPGRQGSYEQYF	TGTGCCAGCAGTTTTGGCCCCGGACGACAGGGAAGCTACGAGCAGTACTTC
few	TRBD2	TRBV27	TRBJ2-7	17	CASSLVWGREGRYEQYF	TGTGCCAGCAGTTTGGTATGGGGGCGGGAGGGCCGGTACGAGCAGTACTTC
few	TRBD2	TRBV4-3	TRBJ2-3	15	CASSLAGTSRDTQYF	TGCGCCAGCAGCCTAGCCGGGACTAGCAGGGATACGCAGTATTTT
many	-	TRBV6-6	TRBJ2-1	12	CASSYQDNEQFF	TGTGCCAGCAGTTACCAGGACAATGAGCAGTTCTTC
few	-	TRBV28	TRBJ2-1	19	CASSLSPAGWGTTDNEQFF	TGTGCCAGCAGTTTATCCCCCGCCGGGTGGGGGACCACCGACAATGAGCAGTTCTTC
few	TRBD1	TRBV28	TRBJ2-1	14	CASHRGDSYNEQFF	TGTGCCTCCCACAGGGGCGATTCCTACAATGAGCAGTTCTTC
few	-	TRBV6-5	TRBJ2-1	11	CAISDTFEQFF	TGTGCCATCAGTGATACATTCGAGCAGTTCTTC
-	-	TRBV5-4	TRBJ2-1	13	CASRRREDNEQFF	TGTGCCAGCAGACGACGAGAGGACAATGAGCAGTTCTTC
few	-	TRBV7-2	TRBJ1-5	14	CASSFVGRNQPQHF	TGTGCCAGCAGCTTTGTGGGTAGGAATCAGCCCCAGCATTTT
few	TRBD1	TRBV2	TRBJ1-3	15	CASSASGGRGNTIYF	TGTGCCAGCAGTGCGTCAGGGGGCCGTGGAAACACCATATATTTT
-	-	TRBV12-3/TRBV12-4	TRBJ2-1	14	CASSLFGSRNEQFF	TGTGCCAGCAGTTTATTCGGGAGCCGCAATGAGCAGTTCTTC
-	TRBD2	TRBV4-1	TRBJ2-6	15	CASSQVAGGANVLTF	TGCGCCAGCAGCCAAGTAGCGGGCGGGGCCAACGTCCTGACTTTC
-	-	TRBV20-1	TRBJ2-7	15	CSSLRPGLPTYEQYF	TGCAGTTCTCTGAGACCGGGACTCCCCACCTACGAGCAGTACTTC
many	-	TRBV6-5	TRBJ2-3	13	CASSSRLRDTQYF	TGTGCCAGCAGCAGCCGACTTCGAGATACGCAGTATTTT
once	TRBD2	TRBV27	TRBJ2-1	14	CASSPQTSWNEQLF	TGTGCCAGCAGTCCGCAGACTAGCTGGAATGAGCAGTTATTC